This T cell receptor (beta chain) originates from a study of esophageal squamous cell carcinoma under preoperative chemotherapy. Study summary: Both tumor-infiltrating lymphocytes and peripheral blood T cells had their TCR repertoires profiled. Broader study findings: Post-treatment tumor-infiltrating lymphocytes appeared partly derived from peripheral T cells migrating into the tumor.

In regard to this clonotype: Its antigen is unknown.

Each CDR3 protein gets one entry after TCRdb re-called the PCR reads with MiXCR. Here the sample spans over 15,000 distinct CDR3 sequences, 40% to 50% being singletons. Specified time point: before preoperative PTX-NDP chemotherapy. The sample was taken from a patient given preoperative chemotherapy. The clonotype was recovered from a human donor with esophageal squamous cell carcinoma. The donor label of this sample is uncertain.

CDR3 DNA: TGTGCCAGCAGCTTTAAGGGCGGGACCTTCCAGTTCTTC. It specifies CASSFKGGTFQFF. The genes are TRBV7-2 and TRBJ2-1; a weak D match, TRBD2 (6 bases). V dropped 3 bases and J dropped 13 bases, with 16 bases sitting between them. Germline CDR1 is SGHTA and CDR2 is FQGNSA. There are 13 residues in the CDR3.